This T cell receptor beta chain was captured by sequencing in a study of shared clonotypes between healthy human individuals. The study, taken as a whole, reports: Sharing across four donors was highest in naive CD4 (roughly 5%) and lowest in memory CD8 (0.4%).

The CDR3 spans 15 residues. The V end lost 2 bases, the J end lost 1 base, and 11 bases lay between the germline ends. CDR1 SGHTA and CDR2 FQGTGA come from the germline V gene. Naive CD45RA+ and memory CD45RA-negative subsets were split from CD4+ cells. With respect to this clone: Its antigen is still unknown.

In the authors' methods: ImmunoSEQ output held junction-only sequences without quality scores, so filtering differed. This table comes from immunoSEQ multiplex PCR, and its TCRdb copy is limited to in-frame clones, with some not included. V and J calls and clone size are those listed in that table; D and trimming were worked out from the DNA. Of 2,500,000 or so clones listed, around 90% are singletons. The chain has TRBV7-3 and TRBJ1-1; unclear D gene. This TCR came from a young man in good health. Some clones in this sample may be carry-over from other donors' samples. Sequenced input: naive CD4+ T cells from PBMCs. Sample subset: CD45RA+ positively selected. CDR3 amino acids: CASSLLGDGNTEAFF. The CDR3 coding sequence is TGTGCCAGCAGCTTATTGGGAGATGGGAACACTGAAGCTTTCTTT.